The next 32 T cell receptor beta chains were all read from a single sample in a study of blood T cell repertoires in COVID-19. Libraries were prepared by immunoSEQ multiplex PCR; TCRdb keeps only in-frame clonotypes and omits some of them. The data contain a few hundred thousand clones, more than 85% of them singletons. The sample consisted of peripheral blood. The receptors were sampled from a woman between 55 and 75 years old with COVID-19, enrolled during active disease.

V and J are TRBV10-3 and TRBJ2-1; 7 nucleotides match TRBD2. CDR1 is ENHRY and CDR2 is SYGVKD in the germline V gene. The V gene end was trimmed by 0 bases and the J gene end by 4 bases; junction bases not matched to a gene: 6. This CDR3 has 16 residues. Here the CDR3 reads CAISESMRERYNEQFF. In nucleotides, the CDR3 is TGTGCCATCAGTGAGTCGATGCGGGAGCGGTACAATGAGCAGTTCTTC.

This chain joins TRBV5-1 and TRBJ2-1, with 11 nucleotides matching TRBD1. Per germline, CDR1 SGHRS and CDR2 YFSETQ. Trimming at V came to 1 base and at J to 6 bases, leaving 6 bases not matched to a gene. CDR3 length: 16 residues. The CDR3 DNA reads TGCGCCAGCAGCTTGTATGGACAGGGGGCGCTCAATGAGCAGTTCTTC. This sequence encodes CASSLYGQGALNEQFF.

For the CDR3, the DNA is TGTGCCAGTAGCCCGAGCTGGGGGGCTAATGAAAAACTGTTTTTT. Translated: CASSPSWGANEKLFF. The rearrangement uses TRBV19 and TRBJ1-4; weak D call: TRBD1 (5 bases). Germline V lookup: CDR1 LNHDA, CDR2 SQIVND (reference sequence). The CDR3 runs to 15 residues. Trimming pared 6 bases from V and 3 bases from J, leaving 14 bases between.

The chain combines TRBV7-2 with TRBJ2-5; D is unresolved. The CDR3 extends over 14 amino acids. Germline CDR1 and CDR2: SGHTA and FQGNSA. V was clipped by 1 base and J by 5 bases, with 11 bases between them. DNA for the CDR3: TGTGCCAGCAGCTTAGTCGGCGGCCGGGAGACCCAGTACTTC. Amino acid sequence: CASSLVGGRETQYF.

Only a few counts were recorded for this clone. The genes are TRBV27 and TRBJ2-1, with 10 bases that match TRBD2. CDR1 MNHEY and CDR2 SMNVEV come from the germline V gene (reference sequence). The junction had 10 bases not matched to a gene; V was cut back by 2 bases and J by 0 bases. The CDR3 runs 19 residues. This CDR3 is CASSLRSGTSEPSYNEQFF. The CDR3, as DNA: TGTGCCAGCAGTTTACGTTCCGGGACTAGCGAACCCTCCTACAATGAGCAGTTCTTC.

The CDR3 spells CAWSTSGGVQETQYF. CDR3 coding DNA: TGTGCCTGGAGTACTAGCGGGGGGGTCCAAGAGACCCAGTACTTC. The V gene is TRBV30, the J gene TRBJ2-5; 13 nucleotides match TRBD2. Germline assignment: CDR1 GTSNPN and CDR2 SVGIG (reference sequence). V lost 2 bases to trimming and J lost 1 base; unmatched junction nucleotides: 1. The CDR3 runs 15 residues.

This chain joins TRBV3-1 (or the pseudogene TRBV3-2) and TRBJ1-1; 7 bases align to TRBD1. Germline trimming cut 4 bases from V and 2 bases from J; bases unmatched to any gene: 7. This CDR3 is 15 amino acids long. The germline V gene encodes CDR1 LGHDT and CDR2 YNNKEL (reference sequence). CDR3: CASSRQGGFNTEAFF. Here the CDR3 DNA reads TGTGCCAGCAGCCGGCAGGGGGGATTCAACACTGAAGCTTTCTTT.

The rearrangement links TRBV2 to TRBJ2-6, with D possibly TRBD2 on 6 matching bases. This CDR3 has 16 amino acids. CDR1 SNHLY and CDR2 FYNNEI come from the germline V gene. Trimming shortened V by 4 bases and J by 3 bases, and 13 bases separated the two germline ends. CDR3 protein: CASSVAGRYGANVLTF. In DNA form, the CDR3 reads TGTGCCAGCAGTGTGGCAGGGAGGTATGGGGCCAACGTCCTGACTTTC.

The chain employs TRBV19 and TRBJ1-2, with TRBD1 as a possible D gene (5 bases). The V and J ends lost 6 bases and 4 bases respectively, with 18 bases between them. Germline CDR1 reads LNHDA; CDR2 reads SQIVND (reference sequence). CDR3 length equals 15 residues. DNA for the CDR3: TGTGCCAGTAGCAATGGGGCAGGGTTCGCCTATGGCTACACCTTC. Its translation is CASSNGAGFAYGYTF.

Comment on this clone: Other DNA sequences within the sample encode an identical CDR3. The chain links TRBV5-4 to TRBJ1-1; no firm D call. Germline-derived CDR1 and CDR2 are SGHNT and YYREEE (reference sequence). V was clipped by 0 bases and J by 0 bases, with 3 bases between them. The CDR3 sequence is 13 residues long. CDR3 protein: CASSLDLNTEAFF. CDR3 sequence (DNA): TGTGCCAGCAGCTTGGACTTGAACACTGAAGCTTTCTTT.

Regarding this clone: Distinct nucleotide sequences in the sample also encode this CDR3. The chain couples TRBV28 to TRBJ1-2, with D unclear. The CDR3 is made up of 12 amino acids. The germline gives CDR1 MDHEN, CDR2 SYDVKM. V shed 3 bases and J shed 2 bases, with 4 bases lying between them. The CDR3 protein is CASSFLNYGYTF. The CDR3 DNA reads TGTGCCAGCAGTTTCCTCAACTATGGCTACACCTTC.

CDR3 sequence (DNA): TGCAGTGCTAGTATGGGGCCCCTCTTTGGCTACACCTTC. Translation: CSASMGPLFGYTF. The chain links TRBV20-1 to TRBJ1-2; D possibly corresponds to TRBD1 (5 bases). V lost 3 bases and J 7 bases, leaving 15 bases between the germline ends. Germline V gene sequence: CDR1 DFQATT, CDR2 SNEGSKA (reference sequence). The CDR3 consists of 13 residues.

Written as DNA, the CDR3 is TGTGCCTCCGACAGCGGGTGGGATCAGCCCCAGCATTTT. Protein sequence: CASDSGWDQPQHF. The V and J genes are TRBV30 and TRBJ1-5; tentative D call: TRBD1 (5 bases). The CDR3 spans 13 residues. CDR1 is GTSNPN and CDR2 is SVGIG in the germline V gene (reference sequence). V lost 7 bases and J lost 5, with 15 bases in between.

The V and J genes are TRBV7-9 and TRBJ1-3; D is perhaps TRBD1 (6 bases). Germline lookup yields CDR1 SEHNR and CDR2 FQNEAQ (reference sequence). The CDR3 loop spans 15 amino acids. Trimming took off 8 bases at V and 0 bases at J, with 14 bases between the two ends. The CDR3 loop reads CASRSGDPSGNTIYF. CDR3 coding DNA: TGTGCCAGCCGCTCAGGGGACCCCTCTGGAAACACCATATATTTT.

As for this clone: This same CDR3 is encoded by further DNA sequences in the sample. In nucleotides, the CDR3 is TGTGCCAGCAGCGTAAGTGGGAGCTCCTACAATGAGCAGTTCTTC. As protein: CASSVSGSSYNEQFF. The J gene is TRBJ2-1, the V gene TRBV9, with D tentatively TRBD2 (5 bases). Germline assignment: CDR1 SGDLS and CDR2 YYNGEE. Trimming left V 1 base short and J 0 bases short, with 8 bases between. The CDR3 consists of 15 residues.

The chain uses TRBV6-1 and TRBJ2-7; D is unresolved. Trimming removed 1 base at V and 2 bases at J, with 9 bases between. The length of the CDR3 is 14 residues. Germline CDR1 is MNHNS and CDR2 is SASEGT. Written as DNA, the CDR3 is TGTGCCAGCAGTGAAGGTAGGCAGGCCTACGAGCAGTACTTC. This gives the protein CASSEGRQAYEQYF.

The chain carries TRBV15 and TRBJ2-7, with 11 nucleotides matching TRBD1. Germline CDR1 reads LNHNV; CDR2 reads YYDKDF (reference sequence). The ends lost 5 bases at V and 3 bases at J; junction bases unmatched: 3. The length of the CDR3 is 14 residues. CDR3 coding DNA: TGTGCCACCAGCGGGGGACAGGGGGTCTACGAGCAGTACTTC. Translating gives CATSGGQGVYEQYF.

CDR3: CASSQGTGISGNTIYF. The DNA of the CDR3 is TGCGCCAGCAGCCAGGGGACAGGAATCTCTGGAAACACCATATATTTT. The chain is built from TRBV5-1 and TRBJ1-3; 8 bases match TRBD1. CDR1 is SGHRS, CDR2 YFSETQ, per germline. This CDR3 region has 16 residues. After removal of 4 bases from V and 0 bases from J, the junction contained 6 bases not matched to a gene.

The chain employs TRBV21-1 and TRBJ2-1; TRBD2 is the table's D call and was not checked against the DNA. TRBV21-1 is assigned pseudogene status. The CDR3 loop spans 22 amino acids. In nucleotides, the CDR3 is TGTGCCAGCAGCAAAGAGATTACGGCCGGGACTAGCGGGAGTCCGCCCTACAATGAGCAGTTCTTC. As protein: CASSKEITAGTSGSPPYNEQFF.

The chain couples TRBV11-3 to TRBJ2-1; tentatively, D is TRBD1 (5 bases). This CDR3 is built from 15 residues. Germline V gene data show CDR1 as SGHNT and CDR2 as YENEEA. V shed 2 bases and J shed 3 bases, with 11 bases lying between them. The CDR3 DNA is TGTGCCAGCAGCTTACGGCAGGGTCACTACAATGAGCAGTTCTTC. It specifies CASSLRQGHYNEQFF.

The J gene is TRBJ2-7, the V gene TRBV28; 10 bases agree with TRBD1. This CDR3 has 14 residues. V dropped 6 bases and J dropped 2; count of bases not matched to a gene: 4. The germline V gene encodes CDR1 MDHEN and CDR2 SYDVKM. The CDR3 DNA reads TGTGCCAGCAGAGGGGGACAGGGGACCTACGAGCAGTACTTC. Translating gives CASRGGQGTYEQYF.

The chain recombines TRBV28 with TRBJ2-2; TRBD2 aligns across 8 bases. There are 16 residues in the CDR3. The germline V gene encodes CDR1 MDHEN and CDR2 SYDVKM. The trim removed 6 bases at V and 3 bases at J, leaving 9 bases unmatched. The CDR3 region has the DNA TGTGCCAGCAGCCTCAGCGGGAGAGCTTACACCGGGGAGCTGTTTTTT. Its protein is CASSLSGRAYTGELFF.

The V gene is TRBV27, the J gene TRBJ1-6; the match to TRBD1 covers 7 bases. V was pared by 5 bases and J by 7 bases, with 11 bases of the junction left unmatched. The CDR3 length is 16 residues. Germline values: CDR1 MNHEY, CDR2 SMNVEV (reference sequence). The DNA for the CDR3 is TGTGCCAGCAGTGCTTCCGCCGGGACAGTAAATTCACCCCTCCACTTT. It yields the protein CASSASAGTVNSPLHF.

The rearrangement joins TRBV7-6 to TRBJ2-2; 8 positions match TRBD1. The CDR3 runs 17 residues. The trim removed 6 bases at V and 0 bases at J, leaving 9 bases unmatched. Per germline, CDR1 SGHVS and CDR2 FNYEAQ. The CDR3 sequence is CASRYRPGGPNTGELFF. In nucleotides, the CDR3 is TGTGCCAGCAGATATAGGCCAGGGGGCCCGAACACCGGGGAGCTGTTTTTT.

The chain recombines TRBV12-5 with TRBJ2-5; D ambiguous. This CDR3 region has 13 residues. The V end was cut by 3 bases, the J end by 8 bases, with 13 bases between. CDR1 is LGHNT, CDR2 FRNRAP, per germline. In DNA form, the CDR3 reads TGTGCTAGTGGTTTCGGCTTGGAGAAAACCCAGTACTTC. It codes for CASGFGLEKTQYF.

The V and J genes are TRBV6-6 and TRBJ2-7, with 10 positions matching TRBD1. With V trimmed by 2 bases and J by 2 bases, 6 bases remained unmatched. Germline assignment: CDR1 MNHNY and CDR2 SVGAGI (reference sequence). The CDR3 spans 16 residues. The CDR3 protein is CASSYHGQGGTYEQYF. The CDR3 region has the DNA TGTGCCAGCAGTTACCATGGACAGGGGGGAACCTACGAGCAGTACTTC.

CDR3 coding DNA: TGTGCCAGCTCACCAAGTTGGCAGGGGGCAATCACTGAAGCTTTCTTT. Translated: CASSPSWQGAITEAFF. The V and J genes are TRBV18 and TRBJ1-1; 8 bases map to TRBD1. Germline loops: CDR1 KGHSH, CDR2 LQKENI. There are 16 residues in the CDR3. The V gene end was trimmed by 2 bases and the J gene end by 4 bases; junction bases not matched to a gene: 9.

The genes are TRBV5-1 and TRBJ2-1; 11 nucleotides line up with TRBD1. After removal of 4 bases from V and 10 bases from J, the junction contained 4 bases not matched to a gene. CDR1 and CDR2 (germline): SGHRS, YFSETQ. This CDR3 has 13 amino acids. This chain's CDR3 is CASSGWTGGEQFF. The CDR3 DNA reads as TGCGCCAGCAGCGGGTGGACAGGGGGCGAGCAGTTCTTC.

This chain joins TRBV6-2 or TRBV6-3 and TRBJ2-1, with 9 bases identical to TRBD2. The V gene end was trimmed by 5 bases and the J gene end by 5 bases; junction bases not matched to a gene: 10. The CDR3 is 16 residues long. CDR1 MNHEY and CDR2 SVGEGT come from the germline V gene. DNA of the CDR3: TGTGCCAGCAGTCACAGAAGCGGGAGGATCCACAATGAGCAGTTCTTC. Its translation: CASSHRSGRIHNEQFF.

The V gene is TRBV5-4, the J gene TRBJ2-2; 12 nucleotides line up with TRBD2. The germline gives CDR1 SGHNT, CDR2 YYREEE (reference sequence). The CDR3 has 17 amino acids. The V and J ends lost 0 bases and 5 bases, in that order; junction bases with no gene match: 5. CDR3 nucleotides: TGTGCCAGCAGCTTGGGGGGACTAGCGGGTTCAACCGGGGAGCTGTTTTTT. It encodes CASSLGGLAGSTGELFF. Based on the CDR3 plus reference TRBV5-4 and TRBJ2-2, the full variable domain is ETGVTQSPTHLIKTRGQQVTLRCSSQSGHNTVSWYQQALGQGPQFIFQYYREEENGRGNFPPRFSGLQFPNYSSELNVNALELDDSALYLCASSLGGLAGSTGELFFGEGSRLTVL.

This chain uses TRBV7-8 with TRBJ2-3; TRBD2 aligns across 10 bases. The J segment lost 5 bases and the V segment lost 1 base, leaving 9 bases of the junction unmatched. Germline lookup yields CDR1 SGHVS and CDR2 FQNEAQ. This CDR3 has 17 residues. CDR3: CASSLGSGLAGVDTQYF. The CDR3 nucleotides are TGTGCCAGCAGCTTAGGGTCAGGGCTAGCGGGAGTAGATACGCAGTATTTT.

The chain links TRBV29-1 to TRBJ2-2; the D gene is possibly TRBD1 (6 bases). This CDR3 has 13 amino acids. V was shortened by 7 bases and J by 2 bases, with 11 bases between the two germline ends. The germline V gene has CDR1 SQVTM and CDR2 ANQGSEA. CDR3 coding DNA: TGCAGCGCCAGGGACACAAACACCGGGGAGCTGTTTTTT. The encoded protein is CSARDTNTGELFF.